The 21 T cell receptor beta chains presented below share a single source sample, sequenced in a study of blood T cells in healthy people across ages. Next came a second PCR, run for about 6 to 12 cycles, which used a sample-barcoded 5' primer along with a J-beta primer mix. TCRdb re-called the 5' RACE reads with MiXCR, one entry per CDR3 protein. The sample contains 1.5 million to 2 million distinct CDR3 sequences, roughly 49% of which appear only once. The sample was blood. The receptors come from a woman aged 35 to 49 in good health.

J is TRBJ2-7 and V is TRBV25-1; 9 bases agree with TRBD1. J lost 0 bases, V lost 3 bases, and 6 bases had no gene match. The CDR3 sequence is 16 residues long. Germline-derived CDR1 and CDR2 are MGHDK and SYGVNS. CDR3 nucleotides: TGTGCCAGCAGTGACCTGACAGGGGGTAGCTCCTACGAGCAGTACTTC. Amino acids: CASSDLTGGSSYEQYF.

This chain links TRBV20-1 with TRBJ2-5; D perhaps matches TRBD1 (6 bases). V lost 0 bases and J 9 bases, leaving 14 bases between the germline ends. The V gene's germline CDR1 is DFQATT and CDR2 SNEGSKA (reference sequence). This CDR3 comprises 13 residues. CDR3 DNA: TGCAGTGCTAGAGAATCCACCTCAGGGGCCCAGTACTTC. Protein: CSARESTSGAQYF.

The CDR3 coding sequence is TGCGCCAGCAGCCAAGACGCCAGGTCTAATGAAAAACTGTTTTTT. Amino acids: CASSQDARSNEKLFF. The V call is TRBV4-3, the J call TRBJ1-4; D is unclear. Trimming shortened V by 0 bases and J by 3 bases, and 8 bases separated the two germline ends. There are 15 residues in the CDR3. The V gene's germline CDR1 is LGHNA and CDR2 YSLEER.

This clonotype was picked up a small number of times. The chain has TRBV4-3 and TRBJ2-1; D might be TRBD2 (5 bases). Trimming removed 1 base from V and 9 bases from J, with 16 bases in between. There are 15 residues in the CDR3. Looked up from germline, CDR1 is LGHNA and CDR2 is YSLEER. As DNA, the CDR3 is TGCGCCAGCAGCCAAGTTGTTGCGGGCCGAAGTGAGCAGTTCTTC. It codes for CASSQVVAGRSEQFF.

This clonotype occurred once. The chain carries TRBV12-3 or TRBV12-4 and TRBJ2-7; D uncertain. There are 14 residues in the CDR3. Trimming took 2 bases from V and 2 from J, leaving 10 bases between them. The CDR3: CASSLNYRTYEQYF. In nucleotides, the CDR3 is TGTGCCAGCAGTTTAAATTACAGAACCTACGAGCAGTACTTC.

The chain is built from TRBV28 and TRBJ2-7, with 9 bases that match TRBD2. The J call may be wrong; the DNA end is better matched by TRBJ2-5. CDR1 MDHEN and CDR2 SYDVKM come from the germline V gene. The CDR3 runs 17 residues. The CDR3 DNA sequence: TGTGCCAGCAATGGCGGCGGGGGGGCCGAGGGTCAAGAGACCCAGTACTTC. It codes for CASNGGGGAEGQETQYF.

CDR3 DNA: TGTGCCACCACCGCGGGGGGTAGGTCTGGAGAGACCCAGTACTTC. Protein product: CATTAGGRSGETQYF. The rearrangement joins TRBV24-1 to TRBJ2-5; 8 positions agree with TRBD2. CDR3 size: 15 residues. With 8 bases clipped from V and 4 bases from J, the junction kept 11 bases outside the gene matches. CDR1 and CDR2 from the germline V gene are KGHDR and SFDVKD.

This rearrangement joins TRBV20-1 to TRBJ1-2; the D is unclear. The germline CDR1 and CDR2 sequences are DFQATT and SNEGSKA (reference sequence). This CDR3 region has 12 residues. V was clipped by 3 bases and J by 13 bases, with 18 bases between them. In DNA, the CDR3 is TGCAGTGCTAGTTCTAGTCCCGTTTTTTGCACCTTC. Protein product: CSASSSPVFCTF.

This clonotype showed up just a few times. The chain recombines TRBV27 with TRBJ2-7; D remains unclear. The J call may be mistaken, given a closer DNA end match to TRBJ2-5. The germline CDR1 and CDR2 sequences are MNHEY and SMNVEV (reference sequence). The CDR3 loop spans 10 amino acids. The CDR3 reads CATLKETQYF. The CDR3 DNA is TGTGCCACCCTTAAAGAGACCCAGTACTTC.

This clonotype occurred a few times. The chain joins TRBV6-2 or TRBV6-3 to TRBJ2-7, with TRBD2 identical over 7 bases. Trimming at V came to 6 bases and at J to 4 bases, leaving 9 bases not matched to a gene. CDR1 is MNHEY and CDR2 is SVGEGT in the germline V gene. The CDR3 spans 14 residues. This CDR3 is CASRQSGGFYEQYF. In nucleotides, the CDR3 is TGTGCCAGCAGACAGTCCGGGGGGTTTTACGAGCAGTACTTC.

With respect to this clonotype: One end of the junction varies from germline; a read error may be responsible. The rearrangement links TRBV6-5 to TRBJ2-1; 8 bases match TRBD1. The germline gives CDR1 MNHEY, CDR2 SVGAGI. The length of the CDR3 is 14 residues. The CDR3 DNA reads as TGTGCCAGCAGTATTACAGGGGGTGATCCTGAGCGGTTCTTC. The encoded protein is CASSITGGDPERFF.

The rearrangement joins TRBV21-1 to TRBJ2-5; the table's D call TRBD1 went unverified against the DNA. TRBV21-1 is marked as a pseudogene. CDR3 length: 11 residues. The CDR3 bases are TGTGCCAGGGACAACCAAGAGACCCAGTACTTC. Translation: CARDNQETQYF.

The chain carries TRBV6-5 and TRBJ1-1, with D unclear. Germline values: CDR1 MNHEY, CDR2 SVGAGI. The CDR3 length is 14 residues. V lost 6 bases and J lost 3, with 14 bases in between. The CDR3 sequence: CASRYGVRDTEAFF. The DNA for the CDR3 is TGTGCCAGCAGATACGGAGTGAGAGACACTGAAGCTTTCTTT.

CDR3 nucleotide sequence: TGTGCCAGCAGTTTAGGGCAGCTAAACGGCTATGGCTACACCTTC. It specifies CASSLGQLNGYGYTF. The chain has TRBV12-3 or TRBV12-4 and TRBJ1-2; D unclear. The CDR3 is 15 amino acids. Trimming took 1 base from V and 4 from J, leaving 13 bases between them.

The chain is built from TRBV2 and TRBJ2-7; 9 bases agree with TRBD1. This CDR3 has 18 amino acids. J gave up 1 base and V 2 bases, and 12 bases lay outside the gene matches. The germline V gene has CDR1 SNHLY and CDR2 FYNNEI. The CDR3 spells CASSEITGGSEGSYEQYF. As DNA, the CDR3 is TGTGCCAGCAGTGAAATTACAGGGGGCTCGGAGGGGTCCTACGAGCAGTACTTC.

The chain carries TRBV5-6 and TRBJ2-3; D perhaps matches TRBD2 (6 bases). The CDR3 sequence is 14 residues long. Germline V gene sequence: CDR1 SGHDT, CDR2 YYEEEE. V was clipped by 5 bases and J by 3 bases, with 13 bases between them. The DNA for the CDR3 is TGTGCCAGCAGGCAGAGGGGAGGTACAGATACGCAGTATTTT. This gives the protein CASRQRGGTDTQYF. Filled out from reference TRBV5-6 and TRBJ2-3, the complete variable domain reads DAGVTQSPTHLIKTRGQQVTLRCSPKSGHDTVSWYQQALGQGPQFIFQYYEEEERQRGNFPDRFSGHQFPNYSSELNVNALLLGDSALYLCASRQRGGTDTQYFGPGTRLTVL.

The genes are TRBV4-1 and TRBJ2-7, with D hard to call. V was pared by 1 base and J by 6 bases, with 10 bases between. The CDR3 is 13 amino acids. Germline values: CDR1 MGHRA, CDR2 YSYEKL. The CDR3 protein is CASSQVVPSEQYF. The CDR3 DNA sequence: TGCGCCAGCAGCCAAGTCGTTCCCAGCGAGCAGTACTTC.

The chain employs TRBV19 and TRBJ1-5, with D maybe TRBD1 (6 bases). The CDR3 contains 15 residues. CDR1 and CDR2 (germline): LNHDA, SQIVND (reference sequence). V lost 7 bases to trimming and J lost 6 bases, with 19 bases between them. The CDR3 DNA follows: TGTGCCAGTACCCCGCTGAGGGGGGCGCGTCAGCCCCAGCATTTT. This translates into CASTPLRGARQPQHF.

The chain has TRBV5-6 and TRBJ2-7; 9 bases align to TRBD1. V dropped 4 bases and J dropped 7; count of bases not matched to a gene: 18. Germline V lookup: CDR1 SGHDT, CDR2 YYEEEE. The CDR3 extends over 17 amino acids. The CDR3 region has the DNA TGTGCCAGCAGCAGTACGAGGGACAGGGCTATCTACAATGAGCAGTACTTC. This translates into CASSSTRDRAIYNEQYF.

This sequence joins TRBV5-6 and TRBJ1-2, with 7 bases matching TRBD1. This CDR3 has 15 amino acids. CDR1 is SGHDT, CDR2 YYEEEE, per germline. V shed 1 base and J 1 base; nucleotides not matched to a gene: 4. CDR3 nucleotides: TGTGCCAGCAGCTTGAAGACAGGGTATAACTATGGCTACACCTTC. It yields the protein CASSLKTGYNYGYTF. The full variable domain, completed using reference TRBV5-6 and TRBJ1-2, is DAGVTQSPTHLIKTRGQQVTLRCSPKSGHDTVSWYQQALGQGPQFIFQYYEEEERQRGNFPDRFSGHQFPNYSSELNVNALLLGDSALYLCASSLKTGYNYGYTFGSGTRLTVV.

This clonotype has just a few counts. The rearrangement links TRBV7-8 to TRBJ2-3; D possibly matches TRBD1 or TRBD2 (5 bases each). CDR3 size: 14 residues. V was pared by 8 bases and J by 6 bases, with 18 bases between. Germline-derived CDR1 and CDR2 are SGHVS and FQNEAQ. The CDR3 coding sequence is TGTGCCAGCGGAAACGGGGCCTCGACCGATACGCAGTATTTT. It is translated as CASGNGASTDTQYF.